These 29 T cell receptor beta chains originate from one sample sequenced in a study of patients and donors after allogeneic stem cell transplantation. TCRdb passed the RT-PCR reads through MiXCR, listing each CDR3 protein once. Of tens of thousands of distinct CDR3 sequences in the sample, approximately 5.2% were seen once. Sequencing input: blood, either unsorted or a sorted T cell fraction (not recorded which). Receptor source: a human donor who was either an allogeneic HSCT recipient or a stem cell or donor lymphocyte infusion donor (not recorded which). It is not recorded whose cells these are; they may come from a transplant donor.

The V call is TRBV6-6, the J call TRBJ1-2; D is ambiguous. The CDR3 contains 12 residues. Germline CDR1 MNHNY, CDR2 SVGAGI (reference sequence). The V end lost 6 bases, the J end lost 8 bases, and 13 bases lay between the germline ends. As DNA, the CDR3 is TGTGCCAGCAGAAGGGAGGGATCCGGCTACACCTTC. Amino acid sequence: CASRREGSGYTF.

This clonotype has at least ten counts. The rearrangement links TRBV28 to TRBJ2-2; tentative D call: TRBD2 (6 bases). Trimming cost V 7 bases and J 3 bases, with 12 bases left between them. There are 14 residues in the CDR3. Germline V CDR1 and CDR2: MDHEN, SYDVKM. CDR3 sequence reads: CASTRGWDTGELFF. CDR3 nucleotides: TGTGCCAGCACGCGGGGATGGGACACCGGGGAGCTGTTTTTT.

Many counts were recorded for this clonotype. This chain connects TRBV20-1 to TRBJ2-7; 10 nucleotides align to TRBD2. The CDR3 has 15 amino acids. Germline V gene sequence: CDR1 DFQATT, CDR2 SNEGSKA (reference sequence). V trimming: 5 bases; J trimming: 1 base; junction bases outside the gene matches: 8. The CDR3 sequence is CSASELAGSSYEQYF. The CDR3 nucleotides read TGCAGTGCTTCAGAACTAGCGGGATCTTCCTACGAGCAGTACTTC.

V and J are TRBV7-2 and TRBJ2-3; the match to TRBD2 covers 7 bases. The length of the CDR3 is 15 residues. With 4 bases clipped from V and 6 bases from J, the junction kept 10 bases outside the gene matches. Germline loops: CDR1 SGHTA, CDR2 FQGNSA. The CDR3, as DNA: TGTGCCAGCAGCTGGAGAGCGGGACCCTTGGATACGCAGTATTTT. Its translation: CASSWRAGPLDTQYF.

DNA for the CDR3: TGTGCCAGCAGTCCAGCGGGAGCTGGAGAGACCCAGTACTTC. This sequence encodes CASSPAGAGETQYF. This chain joins TRBV28 and TRBJ2-5, with 8 bases identical to TRBD2. J gave up 4 bases and V 5 bases, and 6 bases lay outside the gene matches. The germline V gene encodes CDR1 MDHEN and CDR2 SYDVKM. The CDR3 sequence is 14 residues long.

This clonotype was found many times. CDR3 sequence reads: CASSLGQAGSWRDTQYF. As DNA, the CDR3 is TGTGCCAGCAGTTTGGGACAAGCTGGATCGTGGAGAGATACGCAGTATTTT. The gene calls are TRBV28 and TRBJ2-3, with D possibly being TRBD1 (6 bases). Trimming left V 3 bases short and J 5 bases short, with 21 bases between. CDR1 MDHEN and CDR2 SYDVKM come from the germline V gene. The CDR3 is 17 amino acids. Drawing the rest from reference TRBV28 and TRBJ2-3, the complete variable domain is DVKVTQSSRYLVKRTGEKVFLECVQDMDHENMFWYRQDPGLGLRLIYFSYDVKMKEKGDIPEGYSVSREKKERFSLILESASTNQTSMYLCASSLGQAGSWRDTQYFGPGTRLTVL.

This clonotype was observed many times. The chain links TRBV29-1 to TRBJ1-2; D uncertain. CDR3 size: 13 residues. Between the trimmed V and J ends, which lost 3 bases and 8 bases, there was a span of 16 bases. Per the germline V gene, CDR1 is SQVTM and CDR2 is ANQGSEA. The CDR3 loop is CSVDGEGVRGYTF. The CDR3, as DNA: TGCAGCGTTGACGGGGAAGGAGTGCGAGGCTACACCTTC.

This clonotype was picked up many times. The chain links TRBV3-1 to TRBJ1-1; perhaps TRBD1 as D (5 bases). From germline, CDR1 is LGHDT and CDR2 YNNKEL (reference sequence). V was pared by 2 bases and J by 3 bases, with 10 bases between. This CDR3 spans 14 amino acids. The CDR3 protein is CASSQRGQYTEAFF. The CDR3 DNA reads TGTGCCAGCAGCCAAAGGGGCCAATACACTGAAGCTTTCTTT.

This clonotype was recorded at least ten times. The chain links TRBV5-6 to TRBJ2-5; D is ambiguous. CDR1 and CDR2 from the germline V gene are SGHDT and YYEEEE. Trimming cost V 1 base and J 3 bases, with 7 bases left between them. The CDR3 has 13 residues. The CDR3 spells CASSLLSEETQYF. The CDR3 DNA reads as TGTGCCAGCAGCTTGCTTTCAGAAGAGACCCAGTACTTC.

V gene TRBV20-1 combines with J gene TRBJ2-3, with 10 nucleotides matching TRBD2. This CDR3 contains 15 residues. The ends lost 3 bases at V and 2 bases at J; junction bases unmatched: 5. The germline CDR1 and CDR2 sequences are DFQATT and SNEGSKA (reference sequence). CDR3 DNA sequence: TGCAGTGCTAGCTCGAGCGGGGGGGTCACAGATACGCAGTATTTT. Protein sequence: CSASSSGGVTDTQYF.

This clonotype was recorded at least ten times. The DNA of the CDR3 is TGTGCCAGCAGCTTATCTAGCGGGGGTAACAATGAGCAGTTCTTC. It encodes CASSLSSGGNNEQFF. The chain recombines TRBV11-2 with TRBJ2-1; 10 bases match TRBD2. The V gene end was trimmed by 2 bases and the J gene end by 5 bases; junction bases not matched to a gene: 3. Per the germline V gene, CDR1 is SGHAT and CDR2 is FQNNGV. This CDR3 spans 15 amino acids.

Ten or more counts support this clonotype. The chain is built from TRBV24-1 and TRBJ2-1, with D possibly being TRBD2 (5 bases). This CDR3 spans 14 amino acids. Germline loops: CDR1 KGHDR, CDR2 SFDVKD. Trimming shortened V by 5 bases and J by 0 bases, and 7 bases separated the two germline ends. This chain's CDR3 is CATSGEGSYNEQFF. The CDR3 nucleotides read TGTGCCACCAGTGGAGAGGGCTCCTACAATGAGCAGTTCTTC.

This clonotype has just one count. V is TRBV3-1 and J is TRBJ1-1, with 11 bases fitting TRBD1. With V trimmed by 3 bases and J by 11 bases, 2 bases remained unmatched. Per germline, CDR1 LGHDT and CDR2 YNNKEL (reference sequence). CDR3 size: 12 residues. The CDR3 DNA sequence: TGTGCCAGCAGCCAGGGGGACAGGGGGGCTTTCTTT. Translating it yields CASSQGDRGAFF. The full variable domain, with the rest looked up from reference TRBV3-1 and TRBJ1-1, is DTAVSQTPKYLVTQMGNDKSIKCEQNLGHDTMYWYKQDSKKFLKIMFSYNNKELIINETVPNRFSPKSPDKAHLNLHINSLELGDSAVYFCASSQGDRGAFFGQGTRLTVV.

This clonotype was counted ten times or more. The chain links TRBV19 to TRBJ1-2; the D gene is possibly TRBD1 (6 bases). The CDR3 contains 15 residues. V was shortened by 9 bases and J by 1 base, with 18 bases between the two germline ends. Germline V gene lookup returns CDR1 LNHDA and CDR2 SQIVND (reference sequence). CDR3 coding DNA: TGTGCCAGCGGTAGTCACTCAGGGGTTAACTATGGCTACACCTTC. Translation gives CASGSHSGVNYGYTF. The entire variable domain, with the rest obtained from reference TRBV19 and TRBJ1-2, is as follows: DGGITQSPKYLFRKEGQNVTLSCEQNLNHDAMYWYRQDPGQGLRLIYYSQIVNDFQKGDIAEGYSVSREKKESFPLTVTSAQKNPTAFYLCASGSHSGVNYGYTFGSGTRLTVV.

This clonotype occurred a few times. The gene calls are TRBV6-1 and TRBJ2-2; no firm D call. The CDR3 extends over 17 amino acids. Germline CDR1 is MNHNS and CDR2 is SASEGT. Trimming removed 6 bases at V and 5 bases at J, with 22 bases between. The CDR3 protein is CASSNQVVTVRTGELFF. CDR3 coding DNA: TGTGCCAGCAGCAACCAAGTGGTTACTGTCAGAACCGGGGAGCTGTTTTTT.

This clonotype occurred many times. V usage is TRBV7-8 and J usage is TRBJ2-4; the D gene is possibly TRBD2 (5 bases). Trimming took 1 base from V and 1 from J, leaving 14 bases between them. Germline CDR1 is SGHVS and CDR2 is FQNEAQ. The CDR3 runs to 17 residues. The DNA for the CDR3 is TGTGCCAGCAGCTTAGTTGAAACAGCGGCGGCCAAAAACATTCAGTACTTC. Amino acid sequence: CASSLVETAAAKNIQYF.

This clonotype was counted a few times. This chain joins TRBV20-1 and TRBJ2-3; no definite D call. Germline loops: CDR1 DFQATT, CDR2 SNEGSKA (reference sequence). V was cut by 4 bases and J by 5 bases, with 16 bases left in between. The CDR3 totals 14 residues. The DNA for the CDR3 is TGCAGTGCTACGCCGTTCGGTAGGCAAGATACGCAGTATTTT. Translated: CSATPFGRQDTQYF.

This clonotype was counted ten times or more. The chain carries TRBV6-1 and TRBJ2-7, with D possibly matching TRBD1 (6 bases). The CDR3 is 14 amino acids. V lost 6 bases and J 2 bases, leaving 14 bases between the germline ends. In germline, CDR1 is MNHNS, CDR2 SASEGT. DNA for the CDR3: TGTGCCAGCAGATGGGGAGACAGGCCCTACGAGCAGTACTTC. Residues: CASRWGDRPYEQYF.

This clonotype has ten or more counts. The chain employs TRBV11-3 and TRBJ1-6; 9 bases are shared with TRBD1. Germline CDR1 SGHNT, CDR2 YENEEA. V lost 2 bases and J lost 6; bases outside the gene matches: 8. CDR3 size: 17 residues. CDR3 residues: CASSLRTGVWSNSPLHF. CDR3 DNA sequence: TGTGCCAGCAGCTTACGGACAGGGGTTTGGAGTAATTCACCCCTCCACTTT.

This clonotype has a count of ten or more. CDR3 in DNA: TGCAGTGCTAGCGGGGATCTACAATCGCGGTTCTTC. As protein: CSASGDLQSRFF. This sequence joins TRBV20-1 and TRBJ2-1; D may be TRBD2 (5 bases). The CDR3 is made up of 12 amino acids. The germline gives CDR1 DFQATT, CDR2 SNEGSKA (reference sequence). Trimming stripped 3 bases from V and 15 bases from J, with 18 bases between.

In its sample, this clonotype was seen a few times. The chain joins TRBV10-2 to TRBJ2-7; D might be TRBD2 (5 bases). Germline V gives CDR1 WSHSY, CDR2 SAAADI. Trimming stripped 3 bases from V and 7 bases from J, with 16 bases between. There are 14 residues in the CDR3. CDR3 coding DNA: TGCGCCAGCAGTGAAGGGTCGGGGTTCGGGGAGCAGTACTTC. The encoded protein is CASSEGSGFGEQYF.

At least ten counts were recorded for this clonotype. This chain links TRBV29-1 with TRBJ2-1, with 8 positions matching TRBD2. The length of the CDR3 is 14 residues. Germline V gene lookup returns CDR1 SQVTM and CDR2 ANQGSEA. V lost 7 bases to trimming and J lost 7 bases; unmatched junction nucleotides: 12. This CDR3 reads CSGGGGRLENEQFF. CDR3 sequence (DNA): TGCAGCGGTGGCGGGGGGCGCTTAGAGAATGAGCAGTTCTTC.

The genes are TRBV18 and TRBJ2-1; 7 positions agree with TRBD1. The CDR3 has 16 amino acids. Germline loops: CDR1 KGHSH, CDR2 LQKENI. V gave up 2 bases and J gave up 6 bases; unmatched junction bases: 10. In DNA, the CDR3 is TGTGCCAGCTCACCAGAGAATACAGGGGCACGCAATGAGCAGTTCTTC. Its protein is CASSPENTGARNEQFF.

Many counts were recorded for this clonotype. The J gene is TRBJ1-4, the V gene TRBV4-1; possible D gene TRBD1, 5 bases. The length of the CDR3 is 15 residues. CDR1 and CDR2 from the germline V gene are MGHRA and YSYEKL. Trimming stripped 3 bases from V and 6 bases from J, with 14 bases between. As DNA, the CDR3 is TGCGCCAGCAGCCATCTGGCAGGGAAAGATGAAAAACTGTTTTTT. Translating it yields CASSHLAGKDEKLFF.

This clonotype occurred many times. This chain links TRBV7-3 with TRBJ2-3, with D possibly matching TRBD2 (5 bases). Trimming left V 2 bases short and J 0 bases short, with 15 bases between. The germline V gene encodes CDR1 SGHTA and CDR2 FQGTGA. The CDR3 has 17 residues. The CDR3 here is CASSLGFTRTSTDTQYF. The DNA for the CDR3 is TGTGCCAGCAGCTTAGGCTTTACTAGAACTAGCACAGATACGCAGTATTTT.

This clonotype was counted at least ten times. The chain joins TRBV7-2 to TRBJ2-3, with 10 bases identical to TRBD1. J lost 2 bases, V lost 4 bases, and 3 bases had no gene match. CDR3 length: 15 amino acids. Germline V gene data show CDR1 as SGHTA and CDR2 as FQGNSA. As DNA, the CDR3 is TGTGCCAGCAGCTACGACAGGGGGCCCACAGATACGCAGTATTTT. Protein sequence: CASSYDRGPTDTQYF.

This clonotype occurred many times. This sequence joins TRBV2 and TRBJ2-5, with unresolved D. V dropped 6 bases and J dropped 7 bases, with 15 bases sitting between them. The length of the CDR3 is 13 residues. Germline CDR1 and CDR2: SNHLY and FYNNEI. For the CDR3, the DNA is TGTGCCAGCAGCCCTGCTCCCCGCTTGACCCAGTACTTC. This sequence encodes CASSPAPRLTQYF.

The genes are TRBV6-4 and TRBJ1-1, with 8 bases matching TRBD1. The CDR3 runs to 16 residues. Germline values: CDR1 MRHNA, CDR2 SNTAGT. The V gene end was trimmed by 6 bases and the J gene end by 3 bases; junction bases not matched to a gene: 12. As DNA, the CDR3 is TGTGCCAGCAGGAGGACAGGGTGGGATCGGGACACTGAAGCTTTCTTT. Amino acid sequence: CASRRTGWDRDTEAFF.

This clonotype was observed at least ten times. The rearrangement links TRBV11-1 to TRBJ2-1; 7 nucleotides line up with TRBD2. The germline gives CDR1 SGHAT, CDR2 FQDESV (reference sequence). V lost 5 bases and J lost 6; bases outside the gene matches: 16. CDR3 length: 17 amino acids. For the CDR3, the DNA is TGTGCCAGCAGCCCCTCCCGTGCTGGGAGGGCTAGCAATGAGCAGTTCTTC. It translates to CASSPSRAGRASNEQFF.